What follows are 14 T cell receptor beta chains derived from one specimen sequenced in a study of blood T cell repertoires in COVID-19. Some clones are missing from TCRdb's copy, which holds only in-frame ones; the method was immunoSEQ multiplex PCR. This table has 130,000 to 150,000 clones, approximately 78% appearing once. The specimen was peripheral blood. Every receptor here comes from a human donor with acute or convalescent COVID-19. The donor label of this sample is uncertain.

This clone was detected only once. The chain is built from TRBV7-2 and TRBJ2-3, with TRBD2 matching over 11 bases. Per the germline V gene, CDR1 is SGHTA and CDR2 is FQGNSA. The CDR3 covers 16 residues. V shed 3 bases, J shed 0 bases, and the junction held 2 bases outside the gene matches. DNA of the CDR3: TGTGCCAGCAGCTTCGTAGCGGGGGGGAGCACAGATACGCAGTATTTT. Protein product: CASSFVAGGSTDTQYF.

The chain has TRBV25-1 and TRBJ1-3; D is ambiguous. V dropped 5 bases and J dropped 0 bases, with 8 bases sitting between them. The CDR3 totals 14 residues. Germline V lookup: CDR1 MGHDK, CDR2 SYGVNS. CDR3 sequence (DNA): TGTGCCAGCAGTTGGTGCTACTCTGGAAACACCATATATTTT. Translating it yields CASSWCYSGNTIYF.

There are a few counts of this clone. The chain couples TRBV7-3 to TRBJ1-1; 9 bases are a match to TRBD1. The CDR3 runs 14 residues. V lost 6 bases, J lost 6 bases, and 8 bases stayed unmatched. Per the germline V gene, CDR1 is SGHTA and CDR2 is FQGTGA. DNA of the CDR3: TGTGCCAGCAGTCGCGCCGGGACAGGGTCTGAAGCTTTCTTT. It encodes CASSRAGTGSEAFF.

V usage is TRBV5-1 and J usage is TRBJ1-2; tentative D call: TRBD1 (5 bases). Trimming took off 4 bases at V and 8 bases at J, with 21 bases between the two ends. Germline values: CDR1 SGHRS, CDR2 YFSETQ. The CDR3 has 15 residues. Here the CDR3 reads CASSAPGLSGAGYTF. In DNA, the CDR3 is TGCGCCAGCAGCGCCCCGGGACTGAGCGGCGCGGGCTACACCTTC. The whole variable domain, filled in from reference TRBV5-1 and TRBJ1-2, reads KAGVTQTPRYLIKTRGQQVTLSCSPISGHRSVSWYQQTPGQGLQFLFEYFSETQRNKGNFPGRFSGRQFSNSRSEMNVSTLELGDSALYLCASSAPGLSGAGYTFGSGTRLTVV.

This sequence joins TRBV30 and TRBJ1-1; D is unclear. V dropped 5 bases and J dropped 4 bases, with 8 bases sitting between them. The CDR3 contains 11 residues. Germline values: CDR1 GTSNPN, CDR2 SVGIG (reference sequence). DNA of the CDR3: TGTGCCTGGGGACTAGGCACTGAAGCTTTCTTT. As protein: CAWGLGTEAFF.

The CDR3 region has the DNA TGTGCCAGCAGCTTAATCGACAAAGTAGCTTTCTTT. It translates to CASSLIDKVAFF. The chain employs TRBV11-1 and TRBJ1-1; D uncertain. This CDR3 is built from 12 residues. CDR1 and CDR2 (germline): SGHAT, FQDESV (reference sequence). The germline V and J ends were trimmed by 2 bases and 10 bases, with 11 bases remaining between them.

The rearrangement links TRBV29-1 to TRBJ1-5; perhaps TRBD1 as D (6 bases). CDR3 length: 17 amino acids. The V gene lost 4 bases and the J gene lost 0 bases, with 19 bases spanning the gap. Germline V gene sequence: CDR1 SQVTM, CDR2 ANQGSEA. The CDR3 DNA is TGCAGCGTTGGGGGGCAGGGCCCCACATATAGCAATCAGCCCCAGCATTTT. This encodes CSVGGQGPTYSNQPQHF.

The rearrangement uses TRBV7-9 and TRBJ1-4, with D uncertain. This CDR3 is 12 amino acids long. Trimming removed 4 bases from V and 11 bases from J, with 11 bases in between. CDR1 is SEHNR, CDR2 FQNEAQ, per germline (reference sequence). The CDR3 is CASSSQSEKLFF. The DNA for the CDR3 is TGTGCCAGCAGCTCCCAGTCGGAGAAACTGTTTTTT.

The rearrangement links TRBV5-1 to TRBJ2-7; perhaps TRBD1 as D (6 bases). Trimming took off 0 bases at V and 5 bases at J, with 12 bases between the two ends. This CDR3 has 14 amino acids. Germline V lookup: CDR1 SGHRS, CDR2 YFSETQ. The chain's CDR3 is CASSLGYRDHEQYF. The CDR3 DNA reads TGCGCCAGCAGCTTGGGCTACAGGGACCACGAGCAGTACTTC.

The chain joins TRBV11-2 to TRBJ2-4, with D unclear. The germline V gene has CDR1 SGHAT and CDR2 FQNNGV. The V gene lost 3 bases and the J gene lost 5 bases, with 5 bases spanning the gap. The CDR3 length is 12 residues. CDR3 in DNA: TGTGCCAGCAGCTTGGCGGAAAACATTCAGTACTTC. Its protein is CASSLAENIQYF.

The chain uses TRBV15 and TRBJ1-5; D is perhaps TRBD1 (5 bases). Germline-derived CDR1 and CDR2 are LNHNV and YYDKDF (reference sequence). Trimming stripped 5 bases from V and 0 bases from J, with 17 bases between. CDR3 length: 17 residues. In DNA form, the CDR3 reads TGTGCCACCAGCCCCCCGGGGGATGCTTATAGCAATCAGCCCCAGCATTTT. Amino acids: CATSPPGDAYSNQPQHF.

V usage is TRBV28 and J usage is TRBJ1-1; TRBD1 aligns across 7 bases. J was trimmed by 8 bases and V by 5 bases; bases with no gene match: 8. This CDR3 has 13 residues. Germline V lookup: CDR1 MDHEN, CDR2 SYDVKM. CDR3 in DNA: TGTGCCAGCAGTCGCAGGGGGAGAACCGAAGCTTTCTTT. Protein sequence: CASSRRGRTEAFF.

The J gene is TRBJ1-3, the V gene TRBV7-9; D is unclear. This CDR3 spans 13 amino acids. V was clipped by 2 bases and J by 4 bases, with 6 bases between them. Germline V gene lookup returns CDR1 SEHNR and CDR2 FQNEAQ (reference sequence). CDR3 coding DNA: TGTGCCAGCAGCTTATATGAGGGAAACACCATATATTTT. Its protein is CASSLYEGNTIYF.

This clone has just a few counts. This sample includes further DNA sequences coding for the same CDR3. The chain is built from TRBV5-1 and TRBJ1-1, with D tentatively TRBD1 (5 bases). Germline-derived CDR1 and CDR2 are SGHRS and YFSETQ. The CDR3 length is 13 residues. The V gene lost 4 bases and the J gene lost 5 bases, with 12 bases spanning the gap. Here the CDR3 DNA reads TGCGCCAGCAGCGCCGGACAAGGGACTGAAGCTTTCTTT. Its protein product is CASSAGQGTEAFF.